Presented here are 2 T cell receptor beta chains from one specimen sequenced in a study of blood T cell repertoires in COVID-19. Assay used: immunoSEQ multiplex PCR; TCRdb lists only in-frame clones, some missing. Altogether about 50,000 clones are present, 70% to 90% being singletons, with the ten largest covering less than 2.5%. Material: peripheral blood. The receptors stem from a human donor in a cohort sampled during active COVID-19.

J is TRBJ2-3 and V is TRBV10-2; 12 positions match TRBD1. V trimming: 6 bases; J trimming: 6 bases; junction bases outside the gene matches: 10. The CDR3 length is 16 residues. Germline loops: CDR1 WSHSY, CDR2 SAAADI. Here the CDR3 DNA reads TGCGCCAGCAGGAGGAGTGGGACAGGGGGCATGGATACGCAGTATTTT. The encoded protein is CASRRSGTGGMDTQYF.

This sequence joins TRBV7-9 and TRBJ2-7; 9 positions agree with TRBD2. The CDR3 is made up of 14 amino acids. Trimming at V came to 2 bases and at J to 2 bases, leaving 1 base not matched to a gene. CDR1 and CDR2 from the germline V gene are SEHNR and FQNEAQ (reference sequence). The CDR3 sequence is CASSLPSGAYEQYF. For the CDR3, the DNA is TGTGCCAGCAGCTTACCTAGCGGGGCCTACGAGCAGTACTTC.